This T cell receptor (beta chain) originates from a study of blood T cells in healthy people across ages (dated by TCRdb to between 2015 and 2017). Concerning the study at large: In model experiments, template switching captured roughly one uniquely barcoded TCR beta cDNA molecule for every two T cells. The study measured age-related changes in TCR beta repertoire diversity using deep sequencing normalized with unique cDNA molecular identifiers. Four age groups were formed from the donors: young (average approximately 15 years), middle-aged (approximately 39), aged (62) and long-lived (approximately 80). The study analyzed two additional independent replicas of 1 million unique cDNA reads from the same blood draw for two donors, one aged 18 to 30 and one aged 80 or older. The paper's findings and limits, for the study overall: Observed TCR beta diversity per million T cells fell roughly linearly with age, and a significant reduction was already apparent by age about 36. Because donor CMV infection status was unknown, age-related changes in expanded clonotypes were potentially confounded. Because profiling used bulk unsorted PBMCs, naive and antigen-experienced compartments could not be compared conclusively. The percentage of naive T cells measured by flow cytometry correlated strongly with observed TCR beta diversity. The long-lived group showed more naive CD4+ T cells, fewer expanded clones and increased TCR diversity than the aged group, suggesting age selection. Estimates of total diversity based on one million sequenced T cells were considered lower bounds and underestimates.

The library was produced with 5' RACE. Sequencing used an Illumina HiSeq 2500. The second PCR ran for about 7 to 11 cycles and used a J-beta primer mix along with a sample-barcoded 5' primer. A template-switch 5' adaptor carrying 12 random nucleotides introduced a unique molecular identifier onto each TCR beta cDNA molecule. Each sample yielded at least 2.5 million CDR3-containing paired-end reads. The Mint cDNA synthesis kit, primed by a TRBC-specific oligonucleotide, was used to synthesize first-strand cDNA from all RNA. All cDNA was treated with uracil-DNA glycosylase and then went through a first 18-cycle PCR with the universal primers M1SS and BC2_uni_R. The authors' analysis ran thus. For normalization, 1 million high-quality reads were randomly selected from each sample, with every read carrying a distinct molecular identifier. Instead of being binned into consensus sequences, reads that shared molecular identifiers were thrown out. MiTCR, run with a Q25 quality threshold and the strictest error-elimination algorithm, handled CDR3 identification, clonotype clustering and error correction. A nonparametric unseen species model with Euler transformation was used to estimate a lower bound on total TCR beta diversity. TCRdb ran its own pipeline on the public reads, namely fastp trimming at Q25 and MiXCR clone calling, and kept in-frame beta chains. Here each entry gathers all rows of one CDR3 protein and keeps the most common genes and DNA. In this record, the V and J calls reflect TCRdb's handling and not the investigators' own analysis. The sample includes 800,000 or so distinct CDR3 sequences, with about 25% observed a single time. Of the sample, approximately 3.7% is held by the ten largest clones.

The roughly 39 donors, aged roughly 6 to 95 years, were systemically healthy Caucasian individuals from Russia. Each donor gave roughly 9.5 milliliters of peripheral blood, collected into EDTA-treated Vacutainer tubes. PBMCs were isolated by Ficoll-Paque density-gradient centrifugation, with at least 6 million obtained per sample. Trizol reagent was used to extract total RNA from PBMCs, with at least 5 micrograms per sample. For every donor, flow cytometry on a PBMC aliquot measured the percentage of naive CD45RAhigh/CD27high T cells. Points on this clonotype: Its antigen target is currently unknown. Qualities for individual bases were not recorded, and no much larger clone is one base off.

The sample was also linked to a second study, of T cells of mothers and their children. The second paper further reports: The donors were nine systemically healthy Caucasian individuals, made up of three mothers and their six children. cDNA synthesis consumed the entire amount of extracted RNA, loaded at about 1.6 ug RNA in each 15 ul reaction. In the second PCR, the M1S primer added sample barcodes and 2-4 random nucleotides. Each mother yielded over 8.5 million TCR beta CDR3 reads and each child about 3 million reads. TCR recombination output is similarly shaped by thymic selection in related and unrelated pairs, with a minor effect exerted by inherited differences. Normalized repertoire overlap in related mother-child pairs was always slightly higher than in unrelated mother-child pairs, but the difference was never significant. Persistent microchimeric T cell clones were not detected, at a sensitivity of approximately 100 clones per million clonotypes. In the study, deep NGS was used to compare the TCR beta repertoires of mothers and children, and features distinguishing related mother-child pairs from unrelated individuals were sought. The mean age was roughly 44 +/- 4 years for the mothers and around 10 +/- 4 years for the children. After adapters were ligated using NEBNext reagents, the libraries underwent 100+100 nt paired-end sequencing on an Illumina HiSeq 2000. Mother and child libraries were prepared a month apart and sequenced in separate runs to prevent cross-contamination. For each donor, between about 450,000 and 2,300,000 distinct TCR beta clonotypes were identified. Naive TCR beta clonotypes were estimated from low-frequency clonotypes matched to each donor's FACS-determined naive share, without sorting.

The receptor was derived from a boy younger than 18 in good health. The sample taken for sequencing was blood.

CDR3 protein: CAISEFVQGETQYF. DNA sequence: TGTGCCATCAGTGAGTTCGTACAGGGAGAGACCCAGTACTTC. This receptor chain uses TRBV10-3 and TRBJ2-5; TRBD1 is possibly the D segment (6 matching bases). The germline V gene specifies ENHRY as CDR1 and SYGVKD as CDR2. Inclusive of the bounding cysteine and phenylalanine, the CDR3 is 14 residues long. CDR3 DNA only is kept here, 42 bases in frame from base 1. V is cut by 1 base and J by 4 bases, and the space between the germline ends is 10 bases.